The entry that follows covers one TCR beta chain sequence. Sequenced by immunoSEQ multiplex PCR; TCRdb stores in-frame clones only, minus some. The table lists 95,000 to 150,000 clones, roughly four fifths of them singletons. The sample comes from a study of blood T cell repertoires in COVID-19. Trimming left V 4 bases short and J 6 bases short, with 16 bases between. Germline CDR1 reads SGHNT; CDR2 reads YYREEE (reference sequence). CDR3 size: 14 residues. Sequences were obtained from peripheral blood. This chain uses TRBV5-4 with TRBJ1-2; D is uncertain. This receptor was identified in a man between 60 and 70 years old with acute or convalescent COVID-19. The DNA of the CDR3 is TGTGCCAGCAGCCCCCGGCGGGGTAGTGATGGCTACACCTTC. Amino acid sequence: CASSPRRGSDGYTF.